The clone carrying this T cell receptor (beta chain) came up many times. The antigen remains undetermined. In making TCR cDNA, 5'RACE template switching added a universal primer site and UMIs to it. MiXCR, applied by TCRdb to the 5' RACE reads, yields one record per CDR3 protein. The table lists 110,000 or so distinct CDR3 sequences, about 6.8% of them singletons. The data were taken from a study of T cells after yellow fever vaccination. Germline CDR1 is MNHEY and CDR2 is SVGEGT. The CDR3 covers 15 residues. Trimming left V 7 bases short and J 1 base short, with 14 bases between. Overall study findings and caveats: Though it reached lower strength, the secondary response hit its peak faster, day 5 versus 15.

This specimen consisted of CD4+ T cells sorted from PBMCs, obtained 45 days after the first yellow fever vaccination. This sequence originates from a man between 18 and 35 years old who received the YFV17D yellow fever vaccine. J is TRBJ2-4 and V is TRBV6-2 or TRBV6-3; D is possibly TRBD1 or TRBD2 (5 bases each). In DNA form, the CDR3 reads TGTGCCAGCACCCTCCCCGGGGCGGCCAAAAACATTCAGTACTTC. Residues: CASTLPGAAKNIQYF.